This T cell receptor beta chain was sequenced for a study of Ad26.COV2.S vaccination and SARS-CoV-2 variants (dated by TCRdb to the early 2020s). As for the study more broadly: The specificity and breadth of SARS-CoV-2-reactive T cell receptors after Ad26.COV2.S vaccination were assessed by TCRbeta repertoire sequencing. A total of some 30 samples were included in the TCR-sequenced set, comprising around 20 Ad26.COV2.S vaccine recipients, 5 placebo recipients and 8 SARS-CoV-2 convalescent individuals.

TCRbeta CDR3 regions were sequenced with the immunoSEQ Assay. After extraction, genomic DNA underwent amplification by bias-controlled multiplex PCR, followed by high-throughput sequencing. The source study handled its data this way. To quantify the absolute abundance of every unique TCRbeta CDR3 region, sequences were collapsed and filtered. T cell fraction was estimated by normalization of TCRbeta template counts to usable DNA, with usable DNA being measured through amplification of reference genes present in all nucleated cells. Repertoire TCRs were annotated as SARS-CoV-2-specific by exact matching of V gene, CDR3 amino acid sequence and J gene to a known reactive TCR set. The reference SARS-CoV-2 TCR set was derived from MIRA and filtered for enrichment in COVID-19-positive ImmuneCODE repertoires, a step that removed public or cross-reactive TCRs. Drawing on the MIRA antigens, annotated TCRs were analysed further at the level of specific ORF or position within ORF. Breadth was defined as the number of annotated unique rearrangements divided by the total number of unique productive rearrangements, and depth was defined as the summed frequency of the annotated unique rearrangements. Two-sided Wilcoxon rank-sum tests were applied when comparing TCR breadth between groups. Sourced from immuneACCESS, this table was stored by TCRdb with only in-frame sequences that have V and J called. A share of the clones is absent; for the studies checked, an unresolved V gene accounts for under half, and the remainder has no known explanation. That table gives V, J and clone size, and the DNA gave D and trimming. For this sample the table gives fewer than 150,000 clones, of which 86% were detected only once. 5% of the sample comes from the top ten.

Note on this clone: No antigen is known for it. Per-base quality was not reported, and no clone a single base away is much larger than it.

The time point tag for this specimen amounts to: individuals recovered from natural SARS-CoV-2 infection. A distance of 11 bases separates the germline ends of V and J, which lose 5 bases and 4 bases respectively. The CDR3 runs 13 amino acids, cysteine and phenylalanine included. The sequence is cut down to CDR3 DNA, 39 bases in frame from base 1. The germline V gene (reference sequence) provides CDR1 LNHNV and CDR2 YYDKDF. Study-wide findings and limitations: Comparable non-spike TCR breadth was observed between vaccine and placebo recipients, consistent with only spike being contained in the vaccine. According to the authors, total T cell responses may have been underestimated by the TCR breadth and depth analyses. Higher spike-specific TCR breadth was observed in Ad26.COV2.S recipients than in placebo recipients (P = 0.0014). After vaccination, spike-specific CD8+ and CD4+ T cell responses were reported to show substantial breadth.

Sequences were derived from peripheral blood, sampled after recovery from COVID-19. The receptor chain draws on TRBV15 and TRBJ1-2; no D gene is confidently identified. The clonotype was recovered from a human donor who had recovered from COVID-19. This receptor has the CDR3 CATSLTASYGYTF. The nucleotide sequence reads as follows: TGTGCCACCAGCCTTACTGCCTCCTATGGCTACACCTTC.